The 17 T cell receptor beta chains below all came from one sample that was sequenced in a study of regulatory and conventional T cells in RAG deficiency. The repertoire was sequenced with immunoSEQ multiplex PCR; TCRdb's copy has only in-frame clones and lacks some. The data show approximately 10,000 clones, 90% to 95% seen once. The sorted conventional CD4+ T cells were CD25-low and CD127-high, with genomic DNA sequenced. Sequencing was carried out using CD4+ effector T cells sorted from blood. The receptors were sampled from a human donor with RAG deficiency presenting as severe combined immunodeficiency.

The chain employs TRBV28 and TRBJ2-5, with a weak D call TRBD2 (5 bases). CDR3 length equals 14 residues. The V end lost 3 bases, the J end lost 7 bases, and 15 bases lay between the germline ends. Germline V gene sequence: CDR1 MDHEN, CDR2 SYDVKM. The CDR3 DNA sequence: TGTGCCAGCAGTTTTAGCGCCACTCCTTGGACCCAGTACTTC. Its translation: CASSFSATPWTQYF.

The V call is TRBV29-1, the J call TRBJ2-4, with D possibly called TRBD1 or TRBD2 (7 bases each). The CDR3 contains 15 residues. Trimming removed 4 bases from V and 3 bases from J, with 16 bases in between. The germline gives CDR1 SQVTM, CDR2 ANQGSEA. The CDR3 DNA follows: TGCAGCGTTGCCCGGGGAGGGGGCGGCAAAAACATTCAGTACTTC. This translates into CSVARGGGGKNIQYF. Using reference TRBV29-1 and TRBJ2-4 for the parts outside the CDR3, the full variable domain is SAVISQKPSRDICQRGTSLTIQCQVDSQVTMMFWYRQQPGQSLTLIATANQGSEATYESGFVIDKFPISRPNLTFSTLTVSNMSPEDSSIYLCSVARGGGGKNIQYFGAGTRLSVL.

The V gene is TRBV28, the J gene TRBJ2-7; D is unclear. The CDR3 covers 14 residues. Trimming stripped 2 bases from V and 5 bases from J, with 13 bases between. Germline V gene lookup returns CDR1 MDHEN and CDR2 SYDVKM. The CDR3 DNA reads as TGTGCCAGCAGTTTAAAAGGGTGGGTCAACGAGCAGTACTTC. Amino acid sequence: CASSLKGWVNEQYF.

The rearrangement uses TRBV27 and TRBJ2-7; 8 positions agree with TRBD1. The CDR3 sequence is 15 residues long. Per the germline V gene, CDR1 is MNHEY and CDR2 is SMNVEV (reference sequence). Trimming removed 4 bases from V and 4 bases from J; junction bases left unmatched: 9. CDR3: CASSSTGTGFYEQYF. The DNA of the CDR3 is TGTGCCAGCAGTTCTACCGGGACAGGTTTTTACGAGCAGTACTTC.

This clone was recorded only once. The CDR3 DNA follows: TGCGCCAGCAGCCATTACAGGGGAGTGAGAACCGGGGAGCTGTTTTTT. This codes for CASSHYRGVRTGELFF. This sequence joins TRBV4-3 and TRBJ2-2; TRBD1 matches at 7 bases. CDR1 and CDR2 from the germline V gene are LGHNA and YSLEER. Trimming cost V 3 bases and J 5 bases; bases outside gene matches: 9. The CDR3 runs 16 residues.

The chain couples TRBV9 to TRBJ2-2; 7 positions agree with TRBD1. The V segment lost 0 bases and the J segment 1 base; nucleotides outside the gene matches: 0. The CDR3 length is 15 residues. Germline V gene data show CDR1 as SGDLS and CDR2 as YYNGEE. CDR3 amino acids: CASSVGTGNTGELFF. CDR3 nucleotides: TGTGCCAGCAGCGTAGGGACAGGGAACACCGGGGAGCTGTTTTTT.

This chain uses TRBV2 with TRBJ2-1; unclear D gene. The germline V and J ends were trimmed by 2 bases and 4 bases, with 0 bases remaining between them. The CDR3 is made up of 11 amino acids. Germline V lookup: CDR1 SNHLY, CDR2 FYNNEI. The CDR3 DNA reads TGTGCCAGCAGTGAATACAATGAGCAGTTCTTC. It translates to CASSEYNEQFF.

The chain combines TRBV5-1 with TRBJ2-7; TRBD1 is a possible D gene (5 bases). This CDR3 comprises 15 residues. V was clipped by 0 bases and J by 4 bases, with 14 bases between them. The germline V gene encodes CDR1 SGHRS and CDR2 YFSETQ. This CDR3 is CASSLGQGGAYEQYF. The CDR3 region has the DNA TGCGCCAGCAGCTTGGGGCAGGGTGGTGCGTACGAGCAGTACTTC.

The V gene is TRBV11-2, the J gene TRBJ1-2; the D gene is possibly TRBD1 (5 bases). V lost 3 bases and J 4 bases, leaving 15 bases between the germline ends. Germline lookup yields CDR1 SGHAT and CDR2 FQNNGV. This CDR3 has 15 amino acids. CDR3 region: CASSFVHRTPYGYTF. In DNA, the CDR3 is TGTGCCAGCAGCTTTGTCCATCGGACACCCTATGGCTACACCTTC.

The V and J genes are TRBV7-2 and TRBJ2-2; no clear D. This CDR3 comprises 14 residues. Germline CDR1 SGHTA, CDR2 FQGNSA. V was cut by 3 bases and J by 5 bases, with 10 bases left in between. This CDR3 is CASSLEPATGELFF. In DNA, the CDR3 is TGTGCCAGCAGCTTGGAACCTGCTACCGGGGAGCTGTTTTTT.

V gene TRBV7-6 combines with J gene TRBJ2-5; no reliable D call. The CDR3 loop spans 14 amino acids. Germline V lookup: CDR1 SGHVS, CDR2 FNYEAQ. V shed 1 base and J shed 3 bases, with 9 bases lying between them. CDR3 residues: CASSLGAAEETQYF. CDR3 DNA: TGTGCCAGCAGCTTAGGGGCGGCTGAAGAGACCCAGTACTTC.

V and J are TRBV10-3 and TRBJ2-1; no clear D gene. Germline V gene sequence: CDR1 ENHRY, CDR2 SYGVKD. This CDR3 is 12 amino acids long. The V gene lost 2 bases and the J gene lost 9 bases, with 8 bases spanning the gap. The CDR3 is CAISEGVGEQFF. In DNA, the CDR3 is TGTGCCATCAGTGAGGGGGTGGGTGAGCAGTTCTTC.

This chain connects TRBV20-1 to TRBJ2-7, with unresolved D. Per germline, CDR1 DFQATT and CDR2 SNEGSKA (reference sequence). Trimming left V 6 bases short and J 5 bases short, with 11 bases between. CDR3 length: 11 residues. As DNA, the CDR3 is TGCAGTGCCCAGTTGACGCACGAGCAGTACTTC. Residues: CSAQLTHEQYF.

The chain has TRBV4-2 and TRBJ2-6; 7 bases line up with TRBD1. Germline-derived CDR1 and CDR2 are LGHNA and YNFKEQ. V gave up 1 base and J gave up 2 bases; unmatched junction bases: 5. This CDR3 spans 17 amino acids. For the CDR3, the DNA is TGTGCCAGCAGCCAAGCCCCGGGACAGACTGGGGCCAACGTCCTGACTTTC. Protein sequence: CASSQAPGQTGANVLTF.

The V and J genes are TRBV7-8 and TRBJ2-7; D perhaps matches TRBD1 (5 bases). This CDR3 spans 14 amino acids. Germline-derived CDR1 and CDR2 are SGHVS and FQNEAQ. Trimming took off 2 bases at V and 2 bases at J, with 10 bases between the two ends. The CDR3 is CASSLLLQAYEQYF. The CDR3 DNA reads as TGTGCCAGCAGCTTACTGTTACAGGCCTACGAGCAGTACTTC.

The DNA for the CDR3 is TGTGCCAGCAAGGACTACAGCTCCTACGAGCAGTACTTC. This sequence encodes CASKDYSSYEQYF. The rearrangement uses TRBV7-2 and TRBJ2-7; TRBD2 is a possible D gene (6 bases). CDR3 length equals 13 residues. The V gene's germline CDR1 is SGHTA and CDR2 FQGNSA. Trimming removed 7 bases at V and 0 bases at J, with 10 bases between.

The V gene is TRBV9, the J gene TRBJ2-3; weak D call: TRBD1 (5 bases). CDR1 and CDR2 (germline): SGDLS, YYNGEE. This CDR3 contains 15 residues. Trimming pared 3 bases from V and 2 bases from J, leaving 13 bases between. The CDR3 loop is CASSEGVTATDTQYF. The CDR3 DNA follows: TGTGCCAGCAGCGAGGGTGTGACAGCCACAGATACGCAGTATTTT.